This TCR beta chain was identified in a study of blood T cell repertoires in COVID-19. The CDR3 contains 14 residues. Trimming took 4 bases from V and 4 from J; bases not matched to a gene: 5. Germline loops: CDR1 SGHTA, CDR2 FQGTGA. Assay used: immunoSEQ multiplex PCR; TCRdb lists only in-frame clones, some missing. The sample lists about 40,000 clones; about 85% were seen once. Input material: peripheral blood. The receptor was derived from a human donor in a cohort sampled during active COVID-19. The chain carries TRBV7-3 and TRBJ1-1; TRBD1 aligns across 8 bases. As DNA, the CDR3 is TGTGCCAGCAGCTCACAGGGGGTGGGCACTGAAGCTTTCTTT. This translates into CASSSQGVGTEAFF.